The present T cell receptor (beta chain) was sequenced within a study of blood T cell repertoires in COVID-19. Study context: PBMCs, B-cell-depleted T cells, or T cells were the source of the cDNA or gDNA that made up the material.

Under the authors' procedure: Reference gene primers were amplified, and this amplification served to estimate nucleated cell counts. Profiling relied on immunoSEQ multiplex PCR, and the TCRdb table lists in-frame clones only, not all of them. V, J and clone size were drawn from that table, and D and trimming were deduced from the DNA. The profile covers some 330,000 clones, with just over 85% appearing a single time and 4% to 5% taken by the ten largest. Resolution of symptoms, clearance, or two negative PCRs was present in recovered Cohort 3 donors. There are 16 residues in the CDR3. After removal of 7 bases from V and 7 bases from J, the junction contained 16 bases not matched to a gene. Germline CDR1 LNHDA, CDR2 SQIVND (reference sequence).

The clonotype comes from a man younger than 40 who had recovered from COVID-19. J is TRBJ1-5 and V is TRBV19; 7 nucleotides line up with TRBD1. Sequencing input: PBMCs or T cells enriched from blood (not recorded which). The DNA for the CDR3 is TGTGCCAGTAAGGGGGCCCCAGGGACCCTCACCCAGCCCCAGCATTTT. Translation gives CASKGAPGTLTQPQHF. The whole variable domain, filled in from reference TRBV19 and TRBJ1-5, reads DGGITQSPKYLFRKEGQNVTLSCEQNLNHDAMYWYRQDPGQGLRLIYYSQIVNDFQKGDIAEGYSVSREKKESFPLTVTSAQKNPTAFYLCASKGAPGTLTQPQHFGDGTRLSIL.